These 6 T cell receptor beta chains originate from one sample sequenced in a study of T cell repertoires in cytomegalovirus infection. Via MiXCR, TCRdb re-called the reads, giving one row per CDR3 protein. The table lists roughly 500,000 distinct CDR3 sequences, about 11% of them singletons. Sample: PBMCs. Every receptor here comes from a human donor in good health (CMV status not recorded). Some clones in this sample may be carry-over from other donors' samples.

The chain combines TRBV28 with TRBJ1-5, with D unresolved. Trimming took off 2 bases at V and 11 bases at J, with 13 bases between the two ends. Germline CDR1 and CDR2: MDHEN and SYDVKM. The length of the CDR3 is 13 residues. Here the CDR3 DNA reads TGTGCCAGCAGTTTACCCCGGCGAGGATCCCAGCATTTT. It yields the protein CASSLPRRGSQHF. Variable domain in full (rest from reference TRBV28 and TRBJ1-5): DVKVTQSSRYLVKRTGEKVFLECVQDMDHENMFWYRQDPGLGLRLIYFSYDVKMKEKGDIPEGYSVSREKKERFSLILESASTNQTSMYLCASSLPRRGSQHFGDGTRLSIL.

The chain combines TRBV5-1 with TRBJ2-7; 16 bases map to TRBD2. Germline-derived CDR1 and CDR2 are SGHRS and YFSETQ. The CDR3 loop spans 16 amino acids. V lost 4 bases and J lost 5; bases outside the gene matches: 6. The CDR3 nucleotides read TGCGCCAGCAGCCCGGGACTAGCGGGGGGGCTCAACGAGCAGTACTTC. Translated: CASSPGLAGGLNEQYF.

This clonotype has more than one count but fewer than ten. The V and J genes are TRBV10-3 and TRBJ1-5; D is unclear. The length of the CDR3 is 15 residues. The germline V and J ends were trimmed by 0 bases and 4 bases, with 10 bases remaining between them. The germline gives CDR1 ENHRY, CDR2 SYGVKD. CDR3 nucleotides: TGTGCCATCAGTGAGTCGGAGGGCGGTAATCAGCCCCAGCATTTT. It translates to CAISESEGGNQPQHF.

This clonotype appeared a few times. The chain uses TRBV5-1 and TRBJ2-7; 11 positions agree with TRBD2. Germline V gene lookup returns CDR1 SGHRS and CDR2 YFSETQ. The trim removed 2 bases at V and 6 bases at J, leaving 4 bases unmatched. CDR3 size: 14 residues. Here the CDR3 DNA reads TGCGCCAGCAGCTTACTAGCGGGAGAGGGCGAGCAGTACTTC. It translates to CASSLLAGEGEQYF.

This clonotype was seen ten or more times. The chain joins TRBV7-9 to TRBJ1-4; 7 bases match TRBD1. Looked up from germline, CDR1 is SEHNR and CDR2 is FQNEAQ (reference sequence). The V and J ends lost 10 bases and 5 bases, in that order; junction bases with no gene match: 7. The length of the CDR3 is 13 residues. This CDR3 reads CATLQGLNEKLFF. The CDR3, as DNA: TGTGCCACCCTACAGGGGCTCAATGAAAAACTGTTTTTT.

This clonotype was seen repeatedly, ten times or more. The chain recombines TRBV20-1 with TRBJ2-7; 10 nucleotides align to TRBD1. The germline gives CDR1 DFQATT, CDR2 SNEGSKA (reference sequence). The CDR3 has 12 amino acids. V lost 3 bases and J lost 4; bases outside the gene matches: 0. CDR3: CSARGQGYEQYF. The CDR3 DNA sequence: TGCAGTGCTAGGGGACAGGGGTACGAGCAGTACTTC.